This T cell receptor (beta chain) was observed in a study of cytomegalovirus exposure and HLA in healthy donors. About the study: Approximately 85 million unique TCRs from HLA-typed donors were held in an early data release. In terms of ancestry, the Caucasian-associated cluster contained 75% to 85% of the approximately 400 genotyped donors. The study's findings and limits: Within the data, a cluster of highly shared sequence variants was likely a sequencing artifact.

Of note for this clone: Its antigen is undetermined.

The germline gives CDR1 SNHLY, CDR2 FYNNEI. The V gene lost 10 bases and the J gene lost 0 bases, with 19 bases spanning the gap. The CDR3 has 15 amino acids. With 60 Vbeta and 13 Jbeta primers, the PCR was carried out. Sequencing was performed with immunoSEQ multiplex PCR; in TCRdb, only in-frame clones are kept and a portion is missing. The sample yields roughly 120,000 clones, around three quarters seen once. This receptor was obtained from a man aged 40-55 years in good health and CMV-seronegative. What was sequenced was PBMCs. The J gene is TRBJ2-7, the V gene TRBV2; D is perhaps TRBD1 (6 bases). The CDR3 coding sequence is TGTGCCATACTAAGATCGACAGGCAGCTCCTACGAGCAGTACTTC. Translation gives CAILRSTGSSYEQYF.